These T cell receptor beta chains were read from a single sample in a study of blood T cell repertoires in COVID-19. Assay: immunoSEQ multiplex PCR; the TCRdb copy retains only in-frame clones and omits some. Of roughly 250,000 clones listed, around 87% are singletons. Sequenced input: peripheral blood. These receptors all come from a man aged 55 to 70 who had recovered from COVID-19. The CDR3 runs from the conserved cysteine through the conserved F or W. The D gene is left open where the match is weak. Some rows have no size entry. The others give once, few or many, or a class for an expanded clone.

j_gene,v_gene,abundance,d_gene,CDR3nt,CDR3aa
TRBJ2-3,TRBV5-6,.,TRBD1,TGTGCCAGCAGCTCGAGGGGGCCCCACGTGTATTTT,CASSSRGPHVYF
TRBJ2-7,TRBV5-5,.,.,TGTGCCAGCAGCTTACGGTCCCTGTACGAGCAGTACTTC,CASSLRSLYEQYF
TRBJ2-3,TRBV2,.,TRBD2,TGTGCCAGCAGTGAGTTTTCTAGCGGGGGCACAGATACGCAGTATTTT,CASSEFSSGGTDTQYF
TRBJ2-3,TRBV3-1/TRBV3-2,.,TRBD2,TGTGCCAGCAGCCCCCTTGGGAGGGGTTGGGCGTCCACAGATACGCAGTATTTT,CASSPLGRGWASTDTQYF
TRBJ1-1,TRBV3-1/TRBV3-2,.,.,TGTGCCAGCAGCTACCGGGGGTGGGGCACTGAAGCTTTCTTT,CASSYRGWGTEAFF
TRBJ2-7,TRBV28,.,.,TGTGCCAGCAGTTTGTCTCTATACGAGCAGTACTTC,CASSLSLYEQYF
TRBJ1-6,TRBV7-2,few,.,TGTGCCAGCAGCCGGGACTGGTCCTATAATTCACCCCTCCACTTT,CASSRDWSYNSPLHF
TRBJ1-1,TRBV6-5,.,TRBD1,TGTGCCAGCAGTTCTCCTCCACGGGACAGACCCAGTCAAGCTTTCTTT,CASSSPPRDRPSQAFF
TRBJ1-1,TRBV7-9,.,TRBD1,TGTGCCAGCAGCCCGAGACCGGGACAGGGGGCCACTGAAGCTTTCTTT,CASSPRPGQGATEAFF
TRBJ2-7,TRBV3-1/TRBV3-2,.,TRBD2,TGTGCCAGCAGCCAAGAGCGGCCTAGCGGGGTATACTACGAGCAGTACTTC,CASSQERPSGVYYEQYF
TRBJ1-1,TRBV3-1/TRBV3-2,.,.,TGTGCCAGCAGCCAATGGTCTATCACTGAAGCTTTCTTT,CASSQWSITEAFF
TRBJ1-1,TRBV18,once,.,TGTGCCAGCTCACCTCCCGACAGAGAAGCTTTCTTT,CASSPPDREAFF
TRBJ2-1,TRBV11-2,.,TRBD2,TGTGCCAGCAGCCAAGATGGACTAGCGGGGGCCCCCGGTGAGCAGTTCTTC,CASSQDGLAGAPGEQFF
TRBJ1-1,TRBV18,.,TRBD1,TGTGCCAGCTCACCCTCCCCGGGACAGGGGACTGAAGCTTTCTTT,CASSPSPGQGTEAFF
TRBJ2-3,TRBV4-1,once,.,TGCGCCAGCAGCCAAGATTTGCGTTTAGATACGCAGTATTTT,CASSQDLRLDTQYF
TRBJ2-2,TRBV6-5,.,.,TGTGCCAGCAGCAGGGGGGTCGTTACCGGGGAGCTGTTTTTT,CASSRGVVTGELFF
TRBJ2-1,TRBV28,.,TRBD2,TGTGCCAGCAGTTTCCCCCTAGCGGGGGCTCACAATGAGCAGTTCTTC,CASSFPLAGAHNEQFF
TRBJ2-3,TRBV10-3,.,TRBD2,TGTGCCATCAGTGGCGGGGGGTTAAGCACAGATACGCAGTATTTT,CAISGGGLSTDTQYF
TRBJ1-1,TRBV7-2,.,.,TGTGCCAGCAGCTCGCTCCCCCTGAGGGAGGGCACTGAAGCTTTCTTT,CASSSLPLREGTEAFF
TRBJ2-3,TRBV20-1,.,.,TGCAGTGCTAGTGGGCCCCCCCCCGCCCCGCAGTATTTT,CSASGPPPAPQYF
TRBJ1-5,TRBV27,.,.,TGTGCCAGCAGTCCCCGACAGGGCAATCAGCCCCAGCATTTT,CASSPRQGNQPQHF
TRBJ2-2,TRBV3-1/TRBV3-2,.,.,TGTGCCAGCAGCCAAGTTCGGCCAGGGGTAAGGACCGGGGAGCTGTTTTTT,CASSQVRPGVRTGELFF
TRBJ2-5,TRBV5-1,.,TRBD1,TGCGCCAGCAGCTTTTATAGGCAGGGGGCCATGATCCAGTACTTC,CASSFYRQGAMIQYF
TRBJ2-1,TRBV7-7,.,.,TGTGCCAGCAGCCAGGACAGTTTCAATGAGCAGTTCTTC,CASSQDSFNEQFF
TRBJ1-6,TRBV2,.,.,TGTGCCAGCAGTGGACAGAGTTATTCACCCCTCCACTTT,CASSGQSYSPLHF
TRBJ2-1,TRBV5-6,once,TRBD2,TGTGCCAGCAGCTCCAGTTACAGACTAGCGGGGGGCAGGTATGAGCAGTTCTTC,CASSSSYRLAGGRYEQFF
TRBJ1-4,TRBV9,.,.,TGTGCCAGCAGCGTAGGAATGAGGATTAATGAAAAACTGTTTTTT,CASSVGMRINEKLFF
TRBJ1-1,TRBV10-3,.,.,TGTGCCATCAGCAGGAACACTGAAGCTTTCTTT,CAISRNTEAFF
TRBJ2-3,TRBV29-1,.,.,TGCAGCGTTGGGAGGACTAGCACAGATACGCAGTATTTT,CSVGRTSTDTQYF
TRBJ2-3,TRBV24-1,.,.,TGTGCCACCGGGCGGGGAGGCACAGATACGCAGTATTTT,CATGRGGTDTQYF
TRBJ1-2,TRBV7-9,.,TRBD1,TGTGCCAGCAGCGGACAGGCGGTCGATGGCTACACCTTC,CASSGQAVDGYTF
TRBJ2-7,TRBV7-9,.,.,TGTGCCAGCAGCTTAGCAAGGGCACTAGACAGGCCCTACGAGCAGTACTTC,CASSLARALDRPYEQYF
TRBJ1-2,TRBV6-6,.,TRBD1,TGTGCCAGCAGTTCATCAGGGACAGGGGAGCATGGCTACACCTTC,CASSSSGTGEHGYTF
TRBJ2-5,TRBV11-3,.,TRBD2,TGTGCCAGCAGCTTGGGACTAGCGGGGGGGACCAACCAAGAGACCCAGTACTTC,CASSLGLAGGTNQETQYF
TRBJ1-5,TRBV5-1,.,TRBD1,TGCGCCAGCAGCTTATCGGACAGGGGGTTCGTAAGCAATCAGCCCCAGCATTTT,CASSLSDRGFVSNQPQHF
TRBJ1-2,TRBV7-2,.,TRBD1,TGTGCCAGCAGCTCTAGGAAAATAAGACCGGGACAGCTTAACTATGGCTACACCTTC,CASSSRKIRPGQLNYGYTF
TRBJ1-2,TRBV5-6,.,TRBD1,TGTGCCAGCAGCCAAAACAGATACCGGACAGGGGCGGATGGCTACACCTTC,CASSQNRYRTGADGYTF
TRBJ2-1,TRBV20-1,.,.,TGCAGTGCTAGTGCGGGGATACTGAGGAATGAGCAGTTCTTC,CSASAGILRNEQFF
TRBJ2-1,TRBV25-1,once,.,TGTGCCAGCAGTGCTTCGGAAGGAGTTCGGGACAATGAGCAGTTCTTC,CASSASEGVRDNEQFF
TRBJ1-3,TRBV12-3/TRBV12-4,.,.,TGTGCCAGCAGTTTAAGGACTGAAGGGGGATATTTT,CASSLRTEGGYF
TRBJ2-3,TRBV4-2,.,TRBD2,TGTGCCAGCAGCGTCCGGGACTACACAGACACGCAGTATTTT,CASSVRDYTDTQYF
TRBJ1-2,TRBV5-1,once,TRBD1,TGCGCCAGCAGCTCGACCCCGGGACAGGCTAACTATGGCTACACCTTC,CASSSTPGQANYGYTF
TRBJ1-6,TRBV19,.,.,TGTGCCAGTAGTACGGAGAGCTCCTATAATTCACCCCTCCACTTT,CASSTESSYNSPLHF
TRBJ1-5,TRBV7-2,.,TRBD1,TGTGCCAGCAGCCCCCGTCCGACAGGGGTTGGGCAGCCCCAGCATTTT,CASSPRPTGVGQPQHF
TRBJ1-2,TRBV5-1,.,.,TGCGCCAGCAGCTTGGGTTCCAGGTCTGGTAACTATGGCTACACCTTC,CASSLGSRSGNYGYTF
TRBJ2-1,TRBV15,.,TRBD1,TGTGCCACCAGCCCGGGGAGGACAGGGGCTTTGGATGAGCAGTTCTTC,CATSPGRTGALDEQFF
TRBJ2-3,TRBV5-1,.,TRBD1,TGCGCCAGCAGCCCGGGGACAGGGGTTAGCGGGGGCACAGATACGCAGTATTTT,CASSPGTGVSGGTDTQYF
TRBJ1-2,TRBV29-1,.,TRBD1,TGCAGCGTTGAAGGACAGGGGGCAAAAGGCTACACCTTC,CSVEGQGAKGYTF